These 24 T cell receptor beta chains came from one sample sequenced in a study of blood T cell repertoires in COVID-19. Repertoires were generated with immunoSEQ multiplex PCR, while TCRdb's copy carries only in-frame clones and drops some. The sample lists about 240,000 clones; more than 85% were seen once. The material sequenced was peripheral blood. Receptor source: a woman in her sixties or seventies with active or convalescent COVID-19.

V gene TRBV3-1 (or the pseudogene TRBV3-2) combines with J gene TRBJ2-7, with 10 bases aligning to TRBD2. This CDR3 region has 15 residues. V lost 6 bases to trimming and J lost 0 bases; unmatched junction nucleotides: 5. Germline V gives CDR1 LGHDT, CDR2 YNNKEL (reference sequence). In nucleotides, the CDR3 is TGTGCCAGCAGTCCTCTAGCGGGGGCCTCCTACGAGCAGTACTTC. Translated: CASSPLAGASYEQYF.

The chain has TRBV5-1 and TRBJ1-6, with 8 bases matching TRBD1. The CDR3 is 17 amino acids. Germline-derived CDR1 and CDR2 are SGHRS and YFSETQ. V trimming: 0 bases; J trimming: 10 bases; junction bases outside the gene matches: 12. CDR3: CASSLAGQGARGSPLHF. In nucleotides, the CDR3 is TGCGCCAGCAGCTTGGCCGGGCAGGGGGCGCGTGGCTCACCCCTCCACTTT.

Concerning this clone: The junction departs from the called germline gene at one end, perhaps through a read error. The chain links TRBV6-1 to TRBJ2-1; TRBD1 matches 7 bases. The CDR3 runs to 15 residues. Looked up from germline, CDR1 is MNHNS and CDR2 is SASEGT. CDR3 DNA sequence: TGTGCCAGCAGGGAAGCCGGGACAGTCCATTCTGAGCAGTTCTTC. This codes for CASREAGTVHSEQFF.

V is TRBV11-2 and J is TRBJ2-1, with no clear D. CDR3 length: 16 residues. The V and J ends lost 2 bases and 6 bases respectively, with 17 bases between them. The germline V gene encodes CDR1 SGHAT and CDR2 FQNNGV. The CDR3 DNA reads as TGTGCCAGCAGCTTAATGTCTAGAAGTAATCTCAATGAGCAGTTCTTC. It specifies CASSLMSRSNLNEQFF.

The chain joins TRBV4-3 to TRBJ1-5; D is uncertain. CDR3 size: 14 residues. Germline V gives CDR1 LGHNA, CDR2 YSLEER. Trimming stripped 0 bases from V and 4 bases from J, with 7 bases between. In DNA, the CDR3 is TGCGCCAGCAGCCAAGATTCCTTTAATCAGCCCCAGCATTTT. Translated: CASSQDSFNQPQHF.

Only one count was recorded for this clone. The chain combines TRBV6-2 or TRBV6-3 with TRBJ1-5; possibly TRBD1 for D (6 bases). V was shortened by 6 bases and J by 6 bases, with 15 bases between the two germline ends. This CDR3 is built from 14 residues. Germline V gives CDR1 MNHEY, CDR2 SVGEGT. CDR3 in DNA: TGTGCCAGCAGCTCTACAGGGAAGCGTCAGCCCCAGCATTTT. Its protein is CASSSTGKRQPQHF.

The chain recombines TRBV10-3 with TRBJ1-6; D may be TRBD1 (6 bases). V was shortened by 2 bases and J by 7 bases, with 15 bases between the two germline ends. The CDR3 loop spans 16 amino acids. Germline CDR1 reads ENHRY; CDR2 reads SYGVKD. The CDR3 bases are TGTGCCATCAGTGAGCCCGTGGGACAAGACAATTCACCCCTCCACTTT. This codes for CAISEPVGQDNSPLHF.

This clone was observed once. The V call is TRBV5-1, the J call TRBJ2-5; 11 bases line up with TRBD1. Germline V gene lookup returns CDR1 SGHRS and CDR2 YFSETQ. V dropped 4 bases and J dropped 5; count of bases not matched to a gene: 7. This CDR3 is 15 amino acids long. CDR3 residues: CASSTRTGGLETQYF. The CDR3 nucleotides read TGCGCCAGCAGCACAAGGACAGGGGGCCTCGAGACCCAGTACTTC.

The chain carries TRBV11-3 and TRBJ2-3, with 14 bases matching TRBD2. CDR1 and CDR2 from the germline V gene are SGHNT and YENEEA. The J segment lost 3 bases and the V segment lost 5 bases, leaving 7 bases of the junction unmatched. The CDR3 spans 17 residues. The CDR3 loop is CASSARLAGGRTDTQYF. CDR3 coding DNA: TGTGCCAGCAGCGCCAGACTAGCGGGGGGGCGGACAGATACGCAGTATTTT.

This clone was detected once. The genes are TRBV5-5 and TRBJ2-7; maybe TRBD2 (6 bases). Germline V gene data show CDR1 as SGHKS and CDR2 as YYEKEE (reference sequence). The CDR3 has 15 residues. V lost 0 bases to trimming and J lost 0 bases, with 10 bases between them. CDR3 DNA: TGTGCCAGCAGCTTGGCCGAGGGACTCTCCTACGAGCAGTACTTC. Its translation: CASSLAEGLSYEQYF.

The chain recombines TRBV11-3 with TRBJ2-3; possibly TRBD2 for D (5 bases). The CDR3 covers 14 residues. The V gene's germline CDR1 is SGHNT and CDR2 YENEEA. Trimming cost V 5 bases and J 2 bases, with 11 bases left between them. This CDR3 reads CASSRRGFTDTQYF. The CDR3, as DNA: TGTGCCAGCAGCCGCCGAGGGTTCACAGATACGCAGTATTTT.

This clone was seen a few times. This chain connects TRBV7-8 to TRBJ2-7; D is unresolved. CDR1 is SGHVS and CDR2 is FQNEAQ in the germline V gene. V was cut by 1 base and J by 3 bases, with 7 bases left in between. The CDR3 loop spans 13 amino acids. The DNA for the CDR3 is TGTGCCAGCAGCTTAGGGCCCAGCTACGAGCAGTACTTC. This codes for CASSLGPSYEQYF. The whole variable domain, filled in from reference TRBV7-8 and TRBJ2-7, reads GAGVSQSPRYKVAKRGQDVALRCDPISGHVSLFWYQQALGQGPEFLTYFQNEAQLDKSGLPSDRFFAERPEGSVSTLKIQRTQQEDSAVYLCASSLGPSYEQYFGPGTRLTVT.

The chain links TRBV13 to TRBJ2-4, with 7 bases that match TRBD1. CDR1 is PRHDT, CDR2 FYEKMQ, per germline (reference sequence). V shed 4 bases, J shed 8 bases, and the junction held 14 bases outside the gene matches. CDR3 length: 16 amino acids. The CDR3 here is CASSSGQEVSVDIQYF. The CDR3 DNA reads TGTGCCAGCAGCTCCGGACAGGAAGTATCGGTGGACATTCAGTACTTC.

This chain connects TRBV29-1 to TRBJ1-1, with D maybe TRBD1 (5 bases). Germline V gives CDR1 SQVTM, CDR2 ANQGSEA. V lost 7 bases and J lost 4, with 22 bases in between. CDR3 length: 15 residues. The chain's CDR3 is CSGQGYRSSVTEAFF. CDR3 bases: TGCAGCGGGCAGGGTTACAGGTCTTCGGTCACTGAAGCTTTCTTT.

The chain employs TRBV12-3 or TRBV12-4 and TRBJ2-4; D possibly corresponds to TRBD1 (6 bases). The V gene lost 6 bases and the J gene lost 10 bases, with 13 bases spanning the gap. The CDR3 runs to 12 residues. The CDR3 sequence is CASSYRQDIQYF. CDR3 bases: TGTGCCAGCAGCTACAGACAGGATATTCAGTACTTC.

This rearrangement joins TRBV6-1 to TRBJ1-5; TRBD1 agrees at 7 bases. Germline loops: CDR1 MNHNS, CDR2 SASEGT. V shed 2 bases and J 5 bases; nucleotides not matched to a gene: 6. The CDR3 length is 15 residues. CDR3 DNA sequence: TGTGCCAGCAGTGAACTGGGGGACAGCTATCAGCCCCAGCATTTT. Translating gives CASSELGDSYQPQHF.

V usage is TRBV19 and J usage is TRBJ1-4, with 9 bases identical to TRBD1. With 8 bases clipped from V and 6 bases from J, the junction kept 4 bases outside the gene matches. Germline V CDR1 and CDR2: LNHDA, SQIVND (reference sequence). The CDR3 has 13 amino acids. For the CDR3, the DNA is TGTGCCAGTTTTAACAGGGGGCATGAAAAACTGTTTTTT. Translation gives CASFNRGHEKLFF.

CDR3 coding DNA: TGCGCCAGCAGGACTAGCGGGGGGTCTGGCGGGGAGCTGTTTTTT. It yields the protein CASRTSGGSGGELFF. The V call is TRBV10-2, the J call TRBJ2-2; the match to TRBD2 covers 13 bases. CDR1 is WSHSY, CDR2 SAAADI, per germline. Unmatched junction bases numbered 5, after V lost 6 bases and J lost 7 bases. This CDR3 has 15 residues.

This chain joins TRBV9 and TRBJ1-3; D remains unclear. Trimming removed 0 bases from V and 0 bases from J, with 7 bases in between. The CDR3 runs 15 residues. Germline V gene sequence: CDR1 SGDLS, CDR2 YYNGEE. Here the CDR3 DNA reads TGTGCCAGCAGCGTAGACAGAAACTCTGGAAACACCATATATTTT. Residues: CASSVDRNSGNTIYF.

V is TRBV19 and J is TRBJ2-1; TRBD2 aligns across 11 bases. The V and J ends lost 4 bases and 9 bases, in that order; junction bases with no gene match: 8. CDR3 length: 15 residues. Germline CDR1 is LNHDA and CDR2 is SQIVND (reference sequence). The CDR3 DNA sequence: TGTGCCAGTAGTACCCCTAGCGGGGGGTTTGCTGAGCAGTTCTTC. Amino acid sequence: CASSTPSGGFAEQFF.

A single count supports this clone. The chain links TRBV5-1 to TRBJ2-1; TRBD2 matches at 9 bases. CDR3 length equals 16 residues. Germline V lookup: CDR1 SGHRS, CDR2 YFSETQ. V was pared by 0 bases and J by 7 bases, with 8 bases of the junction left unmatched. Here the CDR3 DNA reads TGCGCCAGCAGCTTGGGAGGGACTAGCCGAATTAATGAGCAGTTCTTC. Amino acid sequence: CASSLGGTSRINEQFF. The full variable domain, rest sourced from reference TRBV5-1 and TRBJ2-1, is KAGVTQTPRYLIKTRGQQVTLSCSPISGHRSVSWYQQTPGQGLQFLFEYFSETQRNKGNFPGRFSGRQFSNSRSEMNVSTLELGDSALYLCASSLGGTSRINEQFFGPGTRLTVL.

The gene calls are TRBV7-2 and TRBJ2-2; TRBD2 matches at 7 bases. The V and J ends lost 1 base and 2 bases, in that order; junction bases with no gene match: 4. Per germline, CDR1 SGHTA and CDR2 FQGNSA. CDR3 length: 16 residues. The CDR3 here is CASSLGSGPNTGELFF. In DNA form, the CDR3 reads TGTGCCAGCAGCTTAGGTAGCGGGCCAAACACCGGGGAGCTGTTTTTT.

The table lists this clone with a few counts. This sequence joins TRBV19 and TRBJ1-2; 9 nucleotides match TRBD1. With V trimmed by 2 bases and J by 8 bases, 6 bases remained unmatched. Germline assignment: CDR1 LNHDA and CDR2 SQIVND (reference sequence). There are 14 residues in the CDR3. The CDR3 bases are TGTGCCAGTAGTATACCACAGGGGGCGTCGGGCTACACCTTC. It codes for CASSIPQGASGYTF.

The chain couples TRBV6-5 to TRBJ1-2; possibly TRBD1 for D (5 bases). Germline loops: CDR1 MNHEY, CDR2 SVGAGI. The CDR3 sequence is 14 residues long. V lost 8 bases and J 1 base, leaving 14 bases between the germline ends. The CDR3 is CASHRRALNYGYTF. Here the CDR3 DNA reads TGTGCCAGCCATCGCAGGGCCCTTAACTATGGCTACACCTTC.